One and the same sample provided the 4 T cell receptor beta chains below, sequenced in a study of T cell responses to AZD1222 COVID-19 vaccine. Assay: immunoSEQ multiplex PCR; the TCRdb copy retains only in-frame clones and omits some. The sample lists more than 85,000 clones; approximately 90% were seen once. Sample: peripheral blood, taken on day 0 of AZD1222 vaccination. These receptors all come from an adult in good health.

This chain connects TRBV6-5 to TRBJ1-1; D unclear. V lost 4 bases and J 2 bases, leaving 11 bases between the germline ends. Germline V gives CDR1 MNHEY, CDR2 SVGAGI. The CDR3 contains 14 residues. The CDR3 protein is CASSWARRNTEAFF. The CDR3 nucleotides are TGTGCCAGCAGTTGGGCCAGGAGAAACACTGAAGCTTTCTTT.

V is TRBV28 and J is TRBJ1-2; 7 positions agree with TRBD1. The CDR3 is 14 residues long. Germline CDR1 and CDR2: MDHEN and SYDVKM. V trimming: 4 bases; J trimming: 4 bases; junction bases outside the gene matches: 6. CDR3 sequence: CASSSQGGRYGYTF. The CDR3 DNA follows: TGTGCCAGCAGTTCCCAGGGGGGGCGCTATGGCTACACCTTC.

The V gene is TRBV11-2, the J gene TRBJ1-3; D may be TRBD1 (6 bases). Trimming shortened V by 8 bases and J by 0 bases, and 11 bases separated the two germline ends. The CDR3 length is 14 residues. CDR1 is SGHAT and CDR2 is FQNNGV in the germline V gene. CDR3 amino acids: CASVTGNSGNTIYF. DNA of the CDR3: TGTGCCAGCGTGACAGGAAACTCTGGAAACACCATATATTTT. Together with reference TRBV11-2 and TRBJ1-3, the CDR3 gives the full variable domain: EAGVAQSPRYKIIEKRQSVAFWCNPISGHATLYWYQQILGQGPKLLIQFQNNGVVDDSQLPKDRFSAERLKGVDSTLKIQPAKLEDSAVYLCASVTGNSGNTIYFGEGSWLTVV.

V and J are TRBV24-1 and TRBJ2-1, with D possibly matching TRBD2 (6 bases). The CDR3 length is 16 residues. Trimming cost V 5 bases and J 7 bases, with 20 bases left between them. Germline V gene sequence: CDR1 KGHDR, CDR2 SFDVKD. Written as DNA, the CDR3 is TGTGCCACCAGTGCAAGAGCTTCCGGGAGTACGAATGAGCAGTTCTTC. Translation gives CATSARASGSTNEQFF.